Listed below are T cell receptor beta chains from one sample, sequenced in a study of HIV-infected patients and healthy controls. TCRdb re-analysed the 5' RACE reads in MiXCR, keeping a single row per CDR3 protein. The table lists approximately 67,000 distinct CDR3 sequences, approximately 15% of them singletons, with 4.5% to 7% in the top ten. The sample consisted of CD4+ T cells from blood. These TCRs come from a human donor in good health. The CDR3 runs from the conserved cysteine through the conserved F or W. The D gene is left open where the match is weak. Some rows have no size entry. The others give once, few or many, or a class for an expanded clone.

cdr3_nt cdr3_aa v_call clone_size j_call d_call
TGCAGTGCTAGAGATGCCATTAGGGGCCACAATGAGCAGTTCTTC CSARDAIRGHNEQFF TRBV20-1 - TRBJ2-1 -
TGTGCCAGCAGTAATCGCACTGAAGCTTTCTTT CASSNRTEAFF TRBV7-9 many TRBJ1-1 -
TGTGCCAGCAGCTTGAGGCAGACGCGCTCTGGGGCCAACGTCCTGACTTTC CASSLRQTRSGANVLTF TRBV7-6 many TRBJ2-6 -
TGTGCCAGCAGCTTAAGGGACAGAGAAGCTTTCTTT CASSLRDREAFF TRBV7-9 few TRBJ1-1 TRBD1
TGTGCCAGCAGCTTGGAGAAGGGGACTGGGGCCAACGTCCTGACTTTC CASSLEKGTGANVLTF TRBV5-6 - TRBJ2-6 -
TGTGCCAGCAGCCTGGACTTGGGGGGACCAGATACGCAGTATTTT CASSLDLGGPDTQYF TRBV7-2 few TRBJ2-3 -
TGTGCCAGCAGCTTGAGGGGAACACCCTACAATGAGCAGTTCTTC CASSLRGTPYNEQFF TRBV5-4 - TRBJ2-1 -
TGCAGTGCTAGAGGAGGGTGGGGGACAGGAGTCACCGGGGAGCTGTTTTTT CSARGGWGTGVTGELFF TRBV20-1 few TRBJ2-2 TRBD1
TGCAGTGCTAGGACTAGGATAAACACCGGGGAGCTGTTTTTT CSARTRINTGELFF TRBV20-1 many TRBJ2-2 -
TGTGCTAGTGGTTTGCCCCCTTCTAGCGGGCGGGTTTACAATGAGCAGTTCTTC CASGLPPSSGRVYNEQFF TRBV12-5 few TRBJ2-1 TRBD2
TGCAGCGCCCGGGACAGCGGAAATGAAAAACTGTTTTTT CSARDSGNEKLFF TRBV29-1 - TRBJ1-4 TRBD1
TGTGCCACCAGTGATTTAGGGCGGGGGCCCGGGGAGCTGTTTTTT CATSDLGRGPGELFF TRBV24-1 - TRBJ2-2 -
TGCAGCGCTACCACCGTCAGGGGCCCCTACGAGCAGTACTTC CSATTVRGPYEQYF TRBV29-1 - TRBJ2-7 -
TGTGCCAGCAGCTCCGGGGGTACGAACACTGAAGCTTTCTTT CASSSGGTNTEAFF TRBV7-9 - TRBJ1-1 -
TGTGCCAGCAGCTTAGAGGGGCCGGGGCAGGGGAACACTGAAGCTTTCTTT CASSLEGPGQGNTEAFF TRBV7-3 - TRBJ1-1 -
TGCGCCAGCAGCTTGGTTGCGGGAGACAATGAGCAGTTCTTC CASSLVAGDNEQFF TRBV5-1 few TRBJ2-1 TRBD2
TGTGCCAGCAGCTTATCCAGGGGGAGGTACAATGAGCAGTTCTTC CASSLSRGRYNEQFF TRBV7-2 many TRBJ2-1 -
TGTGCCAGCAGCCCCAAGGGGGGCAGGGTCAATCAGCCCCAGCATTTT CASSPKGGRVNQPQHF TRBV6-4 many TRBJ1-5 -
TGCAGCGTTGGTATCAGAGCTAACTATGGCTACACCTTC CSVGIRANYGYTF TRBV29-1 few TRBJ1-2 -
TGCGCCAGCAGCTCGAAACTAGACTCCTACGAGCAGTACTTC CASSSKLDSYEQYF TRBV5-1 - TRBJ2-7 -
TGTGCCAGCAGCCGCGTGGTAGCGGGAGTTAGTGAGCAGTTCTTC CASSRVVAGVSEQFF TRBV7-3 few TRBJ2-1 TRBD2
TGTGCCAGCACGGACAGGACGAGCTCCTATAATTCACCCCTCCACTTT CASTDRTSSYNSPLHF TRBV6-2/TRBV6-3 few TRBJ1-6 TRBD1
TGTGCCAGCAGCTTAACGGGGATGAGCTCTGGAAACACCATATATTTT CASSLTGMSSGNTIYF TRBV11-2 many TRBJ1-3 -
TGTGCCAGCAGTTTCGGGGACAGTCCCAAAAACATTCAGTACTTC CASSFGDSPKNIQYF TRBV28 - TRBJ2-4 TRBD1
TGCAGTGCCTCAAACCGGGCCCAGAGTACCAAAAACATTCAGTACTTC CSASNRAQSTKNIQYF TRBV20-1 few TRBJ2-4 -
TGTGCCAGCAGGATTCGAGAGACCGGGGAGCTGTTTTTT CASRIRETGELFF TRBV11-3 few TRBJ2-2 -
TGTGCCACCAGAAGAGGGACAGCTAACACCGGGGAGCTGTTTTTT CATRRGTANTGELFF TRBV24-1 - TRBJ2-2 TRBD1
TGTGCCAGCAGCCAAGAGGTACGGGGGGCGACAGATACGCAGTATTTT CASSQEVRGATDTQYF TRBV4-2 many TRBJ2-3 -
TGTGCCAGCAGTCCCCAGACAGTTCTGAACACTGAAGCTTTCTTT CASSPQTVLNTEAFF TRBV12-3/TRBV12-4 many TRBJ1-1 -
TGTGCCACCAGTCGCGGGTCCTACGAGCAGTACTTC CATSRGSYEQYF TRBV24-1 - TRBJ2-7 -
TGTGCCAGCGGCCAGGGGGCTGCGGGCTACTTC CASGQGAAGYF TRBV6-2/TRBV6-3 - TRBJ2-4 TRBD1
TGCAGCGTTGTTTCGGGACAGCTGGGAGAGACCCAGTACTTC CSVVSGQLGETQYF TRBV29-1 few TRBJ2-5 TRBD1
TGTGCCATCAGTGGAGCGGGAGTCAAAGATACGCAGTATTTT CAISGAGVKDTQYF TRBV10-3 - TRBJ2-3 TRBD2
TGTGCCAGCAACCCCTTAGCGGGGGGCACAGATACGCAGTATTTT CASNPLAGGTDTQYF TRBV27 few TRBJ2-3 TRBD2
TGTGCCAGCAGAGATGGGACTACCCTTTCGCAGTATTTT CASRDGTTLSQYF TRBV7-2 few TRBJ2-3 TRBD2
TGTGCCAGCAGAACAAGCTCACAGGGGGTCTATGGCTACACCTTC CASRTSSQGVYGYTF TRBV12-3/TRBV12-4 - TRBJ1-2 TRBD1
TGTGCCAGCATCGGATCTCGCGGCACAGATACGCAGTATTTT CASIGSRGTDTQYF TRBV28 few TRBJ2-3 -
TGTGCCAGCAGCTTCCAAGGGACGGTCAATTCACCCCTCCACTTT CASSFQGTVNSPLHF TRBV7-2 many TRBJ1-6 -
TGTGCCAGCAGTTTAGGTCGGGCAGGGGCTTGGGAGCAGTACTTC CASSLGRAGAWEQYF TRBV12-3/TRBV12-4 - TRBJ2-7 -
TGCGCCAGCAGCGACCGGGCCCCGACCTACGAGCAGTACTTC CASSDRAPTYEQYF TRBV5-1 - TRBJ2-7 -
TGTGCCAGCTCCCAAGGCCACGGCTACGAGCAGTACTTC CASSQGHGYEQYF TRBV18 few TRBJ2-7 -
TGTGCCATCAGTGGGCACAGGGAGCCCTACGAGCAGTACTTC CAISGHREPYEQYF TRBV10-3 few TRBJ2-7 -
TGCAGTGCTAGAGATTCCCTAAGGGAGTTGATGAGGGATGAAGCTTTCTTT CSARDSLRELMRDEAFF TRBV20-1 few TRBJ1-1 -
TGTGCCTGGAAGAGGACAAACACGCCCTACAATGAGCAGTTCTTC CAWKRTNTPYNEQFF TRBV30 - TRBJ2-1 -
TGTGCCAGTAGTATCCCAGGGGGCGCCTCTGGGGCCAACGTCCTGACTTTC CASSIPGGASGANVLTF TRBV19 - TRBJ2-6 TRBD1
TGTGCCAGTAGTAGCCCCCGGGACAGGGGGCTTAGCAATCAGCCCCAGCATTTT CASSSPRDRGLSNQPQHF TRBV19 - TRBJ1-5 TRBD1
TGTGCCAGCAGTCCCCAGCGGGGGGGCTCCTACAATGAGCAGTTCTTC CASSPQRGGSYNEQFF TRBV25-1 many TRBJ2-1 TRBD2
TGCAGTGCTAGTAGGGGACTAGCGGAGGGGGGGAATGAGCAGTTCTTC CSASRGLAEGGNEQFF TRBV20-1 few TRBJ2-1 TRBD2
TGTGCCAGCAGCTTAGTGGGGGCTGGAGCAACTAATGAAAAACTGTTTTTT CASSLVGAGATNEKLFF TRBV7-2 - TRBJ1-4 -
TGTGCCAGCAGCTTACAGGGGGGCTCCTACGAGCAGTACTTC CASSLQGGSYEQYF TRBV7-3 many TRBJ2-7 -
TGTGCCAGCAGCTCCCGACTAGCGGGATTTCAGGGGACGGGAGAGCAGTACTTC CASSSRLAGFQGTGEQYF TRBV11-2 - TRBJ2-7 TRBD2
TGTGCCTGGAGTAGGGGACAGGGGTGGGCTGAAGCTTTCTTT CAWSRGQGWAEAFF TRBV30 few TRBJ1-1 TRBD1
TGTGCCAGCAGCCCTCAAACCGGGACTATCTATGAGCAGTTCTTC CASSPQTGTIYEQFF TRBV4-2 - TRBJ2-1 TRBD2
TGTGCCAGCAGCCCTTGGACTAGCGGGAGGGCTTCCTACAATGAGCAGTTCTTC CASSPWTSGRASYNEQFF TRBV14 - TRBJ2-1 TRBD2
TGTGCCAGCAGCTTGGGACCTAGCGGGCTTACCACAGATACGCAGTATTTT CASSLGPSGLTTDTQYF TRBV7-2 many TRBJ2-3 TRBD2
TGTGCCAGTCGAAAAGGGGAGGCCGCCAGCCGGCCCCAGGCTGAAGCTTTCTTT CASRKGEAASRPQAEAFF TRBV19 few TRBJ1-1 -
TGCAGTGCTAGAGTCGGAGGGAGGAAAACTAATGAAAAACTGTTTTTT CSARVGGRKTNEKLFF TRBV20-1 - TRBJ1-4 -
TGTGCCAGCATGAGTAGGCTGAGCAATCAGCCCCAGCATTTT CASMSRLSNQPQHF TRBV6-2/TRBV6-3 - TRBJ1-5 -
TGTGCCAGCAGTGGTGATAGCAATCAGCCCCAGCATTTT CASSGDSNQPQHF TRBV2 few TRBJ1-5 -